The clone carrying this T cell receptor beta chain was found many times. This specimen belongs to a study of T-cell reconstitution after alpha-beta-depleted transplantation in children. Unique molecular identifiers were incorporated when the TCRbeta library was constructed. TCRdb re-derived calls from the PCR reads in MiXCR, one entry per CDR3 protein. The sample carries some 500,000 distinct CDR3 sequences, 30% to 35% recorded once. This CDR3 comprises 13 residues. The V end lost 7 bases, the J end lost 8 bases, and 15 bases lay between the germline ends. The chain combines TRBV12-3 or TRBV12-4 with TRBJ2-1; tentatively, D is TRBD1 or TRBD2 (7 bases each). The clonotype originates from a human donor who donated a stem cell graft to a child with aplastic anemia. Source: PBMCs from the stem cell graft donor, taken from the stem cell graft. The CDR3 DNA follows: TGTGCCAGCACCCTAGCAGGGGGGGATGAGCAGTTCTTC. Translation gives CASTLAGGDEQFF.